These T cell receptor beta chains were read from a single sample in a study of control samples from healthy donors and cancer patients. This table comes from immunoSEQ multiplex PCR, and its TCRdb copy is limited to in-frame clones, with some not included. Seen here are about 130,000 clones, about 90% observed once, and the top ten hold approximately 2%. Source material: blood. Every receptor here comes from a woman in her fifties or sixties in good health. Each CDR3 is given with its conserved first and last residue. A D gene is named only where the DNA matches it firmly. A row's size may be missing; if present it is once, few, many or a size class.

CDR3: CASSFDRGRAEAFF
DNA: TGTGCCAGCAGCTTCGACAGGGGGCGGGCTGAAGCTTTCTTT
V: TRBV6-6
J: TRBJ1-1
size: .
D: TRBD1

CDR3: CASSFPRGADTGELFF
DNA: TGTGCCAGCAGTTTCCCTCGGGGGGCCGACACCGGGGAGCTGTTTTTT
V: TRBV28
J: TRBJ2-2
size: .
D: .

CDR3: CATSDTNWGHEQFF
DNA: TGTGCCACCAGTGATACCAACTGGGGCCATGAGCAGTTCTTC
V: TRBV24-1
J: TRBJ2-1
size: .
D: .

CDR3: CASSLGTVGYEQYF
DNA: TGCGCCAGCAGCTTAGGGACTGTCGGGTACGAGCAGTACTTC
V: TRBV5-1
J: TRBJ2-7
size: .
D: .

CDR3: CASSETLLGYTF
DNA: TGTGCCAGCAGTGAAACTCTACTTGGCTACACCTTC
V: TRBV2
J: TRBJ1-2
size: .
D: .

CDR3: CASSGPRQGYGYTF
DNA: TGTGCCAGCAGCGGGCCCCGACAGGGCTATGGCTACACCTTC
V: TRBV25-1
J: TRBJ1-2
size: .
D: TRBD1

CDR3: CASSQIPDRGGNEQYF
DNA: TGTGCCAGCAGTCAAATACCGGACAGGGGGGGGAACGAGCAGTACTTC
V: TRBV5-4
J: TRBJ2-7
size: .
D: TRBD1

CDR3: CASSTIGANTEAFF
DNA: TGTGCCAGCAGCACAATAGGGGCGAACACTGAAGCTTTCTTT
V: TRBV5-5
J: TRBJ1-1
size: .
D: .

CDR3: CASITATEAFF
DNA: TGTGCCAGCATCACGGCTACTGAAGCTTTCTTT
V: TRBV2
J: TRBJ1-1
size: .
D: .

CDR3: CASSGGDSTDTQYF
DNA: TGTGCCAGCAGCGGGGGGGATAGCACAGATACGCAGTATTTT
V: TRBV9
J: TRBJ2-3
size: .
D: .

CDR3: CASSPTGPPSGNTIYF
DNA: TGCGCCAGCAGCCCCACAGGGCCCCCGTCCGGAAACACCATATATTTT
V: TRBV5-1
J: TRBJ1-3
size: .
D: .

CDR3: CASSFRRGEDQETQYF
DNA: TGCGCCAGCAGCTTCAGACGGGGTGAGGACCAAGAGACCCAGTACTTC
V: TRBV5-1
J: TRBJ2-5
size: .
D: .

CDR3: CASQGSGYTF
DNA: TGTGCCAGCCAGGGATCTGGCTACACCTTC
V: TRBV19
J: TRBJ1-2
size: .
D: .

CDR3: CASSPNPGDTQYF
DNA: TGTGCCAGCAGCCCGAACCCGGGGGATACGCAGTATTTT
V: TRBV6-6
J: TRBJ2-3
size: .
D: .

CDR3: CASSFGEKLFF
DNA: TGTGCCAGCAGTTTTGGGGAAAAACTGTTTTTT
V: TRBV28
J: TRBJ1-4
size: .
D: .

CDR3: CASETGSIFSDTEAFF
DNA: TGTGCCAGCGAGACAGGGAGTATATTTTCGGACACTGAAGCTTTCTTT
V: TRBV2
J: TRBJ1-1
size: .
D: TRBD1

CDR3: CASRAGQGIYGYTF
DNA: TGCGCCAGCAGAGCGGGACAGGGGATCTATGGCTACACCTTC
V: TRBV10-2
J: TRBJ1-2
size: .
D: TRBD1

CDR3: CASSVALPRSGANVLTF
DNA: TGTGCCAGCAGCGTAGCCCTACCGAGGTCTGGGGCCAACGTCCTGACTTTC
V: TRBV9
J: TRBJ2-6
size: .
D: .

CDR3: CASSKPRTDSNQPQHF
DNA: TGTGCCAGTAGTAAGCCCCGGACAGATAGCAATCAGCCCCAGCATTTT
V: TRBV19
J: TRBJ1-5
size: .
D: .

CDR3: CASSSRGNSPLHF
DNA: TGTGCCAGCAGTTCTCGGGGAAATTCACCCCTCCACTTT
V: TRBV6-5
J: TRBJ1-6
size: .
D: .

CDR3: CASSPLEETQYF
DNA: TGTGCCAGCTCACCTTTGGAAGAGACCCAGTACTTC
V: TRBV18
J: TRBJ2-5
size: .
D: .

CDR3: CASSRIGGRASYGYTF
DNA: TGTGCCAGCAGTCGTATAGGAGGCAGGGCTAGCTATGGCTACACCTTC
V: TRBV27
J: TRBJ1-2
size: .
D: .

CDR3: CSASPLTGRGGYTF
DNA: TGCAGTGCTAGTCCTTTAACAGGGCGTGGTGGCTACACCTTC
V: TRBV20-1
J: TRBJ1-2
size: .
D: .

CDR3: CASSPNGGGETQYF
DNA: TGTGCCAGCTCACCCAACGGGGGAGGGGAGACCCAGTACTTC
V: TRBV18
J: TRBJ2-5
size: .
D: TRBD2

CDR3: CASRGTSGYGELFF
DNA: TGTGCCAGCAGGGGGACTAGCGGATACGGGGAGCTGTTTTTT
V: TRBV9
J: TRBJ2-2
size: once
D: TRBD2

CDR3: CASSVSRMNTEAFF
DNA: TGTGCCAGCAGTGTATCTAGAATGAACACTGAAGCTTTCTTT
V: TRBV11-2
J: TRBJ1-1
size: .
D: .

CDR3: CASSQESQGYRGYTF
DNA: TGTGCCAGCAGCCAAGAGTCTCAGGGGTATCGTGGCTACACCTTC
V: TRBV3-1/TRBV3-2
J: TRBJ1-2
size: .
D: .

CDR3: CASSERSGQSSSYGYTF
DNA: TGTGCCAGCAGTGAAAGGTCCGGACAGAGCAGCAGCTATGGCTACACCTTC
V: TRBV6-1
J: TRBJ1-2
size: .
D: .

CDR3: CASSAETSTPNEQFF
DNA: TGTGCCAGCAGTGCCGAAACTAGCACCCCCAATGAGCAGTTCTTC
V: TRBV6-4
J: TRBJ2-1
size: .
D: .

CDR3: CASSKEGHVGNEQFF
DNA: TGTGCCAGCAGCAAAGAGGGCCACGTGGGAAATGAGCAGTTCTTC
V: TRBV21-1
J: TRBJ2-1
size: .
D: .

CDR3: CASSVRGGGVYEQYF
DNA: TGTGCCAGCAGCGTAAGGGGCGGGGGAGTCTACGAGCAGTACTTC
V: TRBV7-8
J: TRBJ2-7
size: .
D: TRBD2

CDR3: CASSYYGQGRNQPQHF
DNA: TGTGCCAGCAGCTACTACGGACAGGGGAGGAATCAGCCCCAGCATTTT
V: TRBV2
J: TRBJ1-5
size: once
D: TRBD1

CDR3: CASSTQTVSGNTIYF
DNA: TGTGCCAGCAGCACCCAGACAGTGTCTGGAAACACCATATATTTT
V: TRBV3-1/TRBV3-2
J: TRBJ1-3
size: once
D: .

CDR3: CASSLVTNYGYTF
DNA: TGTGCCAGCAGCTTAGTTACCAACTATGGCTACACCTTC
V: TRBV7-8
J: TRBJ1-2
size: .
D: .

CDR3: CASSEGIRRIRNEKLFF
DNA: TGTGCCAGCAGTGAAGGAATCCGCAGGATACGAAATGAAAAACTGTTTTTT
V: TRBV2
J: TRBJ1-4
size: .
D: .

CDR3: CASSIGQGWTEAFF
DNA: TGTGCCAGTAGTATAGGACAGGGTTGGACTGAAGCTTTCTTT
V: TRBV19
J: TRBJ1-1
size: few
D: TRBD1

CDR3: CASSYLAGPNNSPLHF
DNA: TGTGCCAGCAGTTATTTAGCAGGGCCGAACAATTCACCCCTCCACTTT
V: TRBV6-5
J: TRBJ1-6
size: .
D: .

CDR3: CASSSRTGGNYGYTF
DNA: TGTGCCAGCAGCTCTCGGACAGGGGGCAACTATGGCTACACCTTC
V: TRBV7-8
J: TRBJ1-2
size: .
D: TRBD1

CDR3: CASSLERLAGGPSYEQFF
DNA: TGTGCCAGCAGCTTAGAGCGCCTAGCGGGGGGGCCAAGCTATGAGCAGTTCTTC
V: TRBV7-8
J: TRBJ2-1
size: .
D: TRBD2

CDR3: CASSIADNEQFF
DNA: TGTGCCAGTAGTATAGCAGACAATGAGCAGTTCTTC
V: TRBV19
J: TRBJ2-1
size: .
D: .

CDR3: CASSIGRGNTEAFF
DNA: TGTGCCAGCAGCATTGGACGGGGAAACACTGAAGCTTTCTTT
V: TRBV7-2
J: TRBJ1-1
size: .
D: .

CDR3: CASSLETGGSGNTIYF
DNA: TGCGCCAGCAGCTTGGAGACAGGGGGATCAGGAAACACCATATATTTT
V: TRBV5-1
J: TRBJ1-3
size: .
D: TRBD1

CDR3: CSVERGAEYTEAFF
DNA: TGCAGCGTCGAACGGGGGGCCGAGTATACTGAAGCTTTCTTT
V: TRBV29-1
J: TRBJ1-1
size: .
D: .

CDR3: CASSILGGEIDYGYTF
DNA: TGTGCCAGTAGTATTCTTGGGGGGGAGATCGACTATGGCTACACCTTC
V: TRBV19
J: TRBJ1-2
size: .
D: .